These 27 T cell receptor beta chains were sequenced from one sample in a study of blood T cell repertoires in COVID-19. Method: immunoSEQ multiplex PCR; TCRdb's copy keeps in-frame clones and lacks some. The sample has some 60,000 clones, 73% seen once. The specimen was peripheral blood. The receptors stem from a woman in her fifties or sixties with active or convalescent COVID-19.

The chain is built from TRBV19 and TRBJ2-6; 8 nucleotides line up with TRBD1. CDR1 and CDR2 (germline): LNHDA, SQIVND (reference sequence). CDR3 size: 16 residues. Trimming cost V 6 bases and J 9 bases; bases outside gene matches: 13. Written as DNA, the CDR3 is TGTGCCAGTAGGCTCAGGGGGCTGGGCTCAGGCAACGTCCTGACTTTC. Translating gives CASRLRGLGSGNVLTF.

This clone is a singleton in its sample. The CDR3 nucleotides read TGTGCCAGCAGCTTAGAAGCGGTGCAAGAGACCCAGTACTTC. Amino acids: CASSLEAVQETQYF. The genes are TRBV11-1 and TRBJ2-5, with a tentative D call TRBD2 (5 bases). CDR1 and CDR2 from the germline V gene are SGHAT and FQDESV (reference sequence). The CDR3 contains 14 residues. Trimming pared 1 base from V and 2 bases from J, leaving 8 bases between.

V is TRBV7-2 and J is TRBJ1-1, with TRBD1 matching 8 bases. The germline V gene encodes CDR1 SGHTA and CDR2 FQGNSA. The CDR3 has 14 residues. Trimming at V came to 5 bases and at J to 7 bases, leaving 9 bases not matched to a gene. The CDR3 region is CASSQGAQGREAFF. CDR3 nucleotide sequence: TGTGCCAGCAGCCAGGGGGCGCAGGGACGTGAAGCTTTCTTT.

The chain uses TRBV28 and TRBJ2-1; 9 positions agree with TRBD2. The CDR3 is 14 residues long. CDR1 is MDHEN, CDR2 SYDVKM, per germline. J gave up 4 bases and V 4 bases, and 2 bases lay outside the gene matches. CDR3 DNA: TGTGCCAGCAGTTCTAGCGGGGTGTACAATGAGCAGTTCTTC. Translation: CASSSSGVYNEQFF.

The V and J genes are TRBV10-3 and TRBJ2-7; possibly TRBD1 for D (6 bases). Germline V gives CDR1 ENHRY, CDR2 SYGVKD. The CDR3 length is 15 residues. V was clipped by 2 bases and J by 2 bases, with 13 bases between them. CDR3 residues: CAISEARTATYEQYF. CDR3 DNA sequence: TGTGCCATCAGTGAGGCCAGGACAGCTACCTACGAGCAGTACTTC.

This chain joins TRBV18 and TRBJ2-5, with 7 bases matching TRBD1. Trimming took 3 bases from V and 5 from J; bases not matched to a gene: 9. This CDR3 is 15 amino acids long. Germline CDR1 is KGHSH and CDR2 is LQKENI. The CDR3 DNA reads TGTGCCAGCTCACCCCGGACAGGTCCCGGGGAGACCCAGTACTTC. It encodes CASSPRTGPGETQYF. Looking up the rest from reference TRBV18 and TRBJ2-5 gives the full variable domain: NAGVMQNPRHLVRRRGQEARLRCSPMKGHSHVYWYRQLPEEGLKFMVYLQKENIIDESGMPKERFSAEFPKEGPSILRIQQVVRGDSAAYFCASSPRTGPGETQYFGPGTRLLVL.

The table lists this clone with a count of one. The rearrangement joins TRBV19 to TRBJ2-3, with D tentatively TRBD2 (5 bases). Trimming took 6 bases from V and 1 from J, leaving 8 bases between them. The CDR3 sequence is 13 residues long. Looked up from germline, CDR1 is LNHDA and CDR2 is SQIVND (reference sequence). The CDR3 protein is CASRRTGTDTQYF. CDR3 coding DNA: TGTGCCAGTAGACGGACTGGCACAGATACGCAGTATTTT.

The V and J genes are TRBV19 and TRBJ2-1; TRBD1 might be the D (6 bases). Germline loops: CDR1 LNHDA, CDR2 SQIVND (reference sequence). The CDR3 length is 14 residues. Trimming cost V 2 bases and J 5 bases, with 10 bases left between them. CDR3 sequence: CASSITGTNNEQFF. Written as DNA, the CDR3 is TGTGCCAGTAGTATAACCGGGACAAACAATGAGCAGTTCTTC.

Regarding this clone: Other DNA sequences in this sample translate to the same CDR3. V usage is TRBV10-1 and J usage is TRBJ1-5; TRBD1 is a possible D gene (5 bases). The CDR3 totals 12 residues. CDR1 and CDR2 from the germline V gene are WNHNN and SYGVQD (reference sequence). The V and J ends lost 3 bases and 7 bases respectively, with 7 bases between them. CDR3 residues: CASSDREQPQHF. The CDR3 DNA sequence: TGCGCCAGCAGTGACAGGGAACAGCCCCAGCATTTT.

Ten or more counts support this clone. The gene calls are TRBV9 and TRBJ1-6; D gene uncertain. The length of the CDR3 is 15 residues. V lost 0 bases and J lost 8, with 12 bases in between. Germline CDR1 SGDLS, CDR2 YYNGEE. The CDR3 DNA reads as TGTGCCAGCAGCGTAGGGCAGGCGAGAGATTCACCCCTCCACTTT. Translated, it gives CASSVGQARDSPLHF.

This clone was observed once. The chain links TRBV7-9 to TRBJ2-1; weak D call: TRBD2 (6 bases). Germline CDR1 reads SEHNR; CDR2 reads FQNEAQ (reference sequence). V lost 2 bases and J lost 2, with 7 bases in between. The CDR3 loop spans 14 amino acids. The DNA for the CDR3 is TGTGCCAGCAGCTTAAGCGGGCCCTACAATGAGCAGTTCTTC. Translation: CASSLSGPYNEQFF.

The rearrangement joins TRBV6-5 to TRBJ2-7; 8 bases line up with TRBD1. The V segment lost 2 bases and the J segment 7 bases; nucleotides outside the gene matches: 13. The CDR3 runs to 16 residues. The germline V gene has CDR1 MNHEY and CDR2 SVGAGI. The CDR3 sequence is CASSYGMTGAKAEQYF. The CDR3 coding sequence is TGTGCCAGCAGTTACGGGATGACAGGGGCGAAAGCTGAGCAGTACTTC.

V and J are TRBV2 and TRBJ1-1, with 7 nucleotides matching TRBD1. CDR1 and CDR2 (germline): SNHLY, FYNNEI. The CDR3 extends over 14 amino acids. V lost 4 bases and J lost 4; bases outside the gene matches: 6. The CDR3 sequence: CASSARGRSTEAFF. For the CDR3, the DNA is TGTGCCAGCAGTGCGAGGGGGCGAAGCACTGAAGCTTTCTTT.

This rearrangement joins TRBV30 to TRBJ2-6; a weak D match, TRBD1 (6 bases). The length of the CDR3 is 15 residues. Trimming shortened V by 3 bases and J by 2 bases, and 11 bases separated the two germline ends. Germline CDR1 is GTSNPN and CDR2 is SVGIG (reference sequence). The CDR3 here is CAWSLDSPGANVLTF. The CDR3 nucleotides are TGTGCCTGGAGCCTGGACAGTCCTGGGGCCAACGTCCTGACTTTC.

The genes are TRBV6-1 and TRBJ2-5; 9 bases line up with TRBD1. Germline CDR1 MNHNS, CDR2 SASEGT. The CDR3 is 16 residues long. V lost 2 bases and J lost 2; bases outside the gene matches: 6. In DNA form, the CDR3 reads TGTGCCAGCAGTGAATCGACAGGGGGGAGACAAGAGACCCAGTACTTC. As protein: CASSESTGGRQETQYF.

The table lists this clone with a count of one. This sequence joins TRBV20-1 and TRBJ2-1, with no clear D. The CDR3 is 11 residues long. Trimming cost V 6 bases and J 5 bases, with 8 bases left between them. The germline CDR1 and CDR2 sequences are DFQATT and SNEGSKA (reference sequence). The DNA for the CDR3 is TGCAGTGCCCCAGAAGACAATGAGCAGTTCTTC. This translates into CSAPEDNEQFF.

This clone was counted a single time. The CDR3 coding sequence is TGTGCCAGCAGCTTAGCTAGCCTTGAGCAGTTCTTC. It encodes CASSLASLEQFF. The rearrangement joins TRBV7-8 to TRBJ2-1; D is ambiguous. This CDR3 has 12 amino acids. The V end lost 0 bases, the J end lost 9 bases, and 6 bases lay between the germline ends. The germline V gene has CDR1 SGHVS and CDR2 FQNEAQ.

This CDR3 reads CASSFGTSGSYRRQETQYF. In nucleotides, the CDR3 is TGTGCCAGCAGCTTCGGGACTAGCGGGAGTTACCGAAGGCAAGAGACCCAGTACTTC. The chain uses TRBV11-2 and TRBJ2-5; 14 bases match TRBD2. Trimming cost V 3 bases and J 2 bases; bases outside gene matches: 11. In germline, CDR1 is SGHAT, CDR2 FQNNGV. CDR3 length: 19 amino acids.

The rearrangement links TRBV25-1 to TRBJ2-2; 7 positions match TRBD1. The junction had 6 bases not matched to a gene; V was cut back by 3 bases and J by 2 bases. Germline V gene sequence: CDR1 MGHDK, CDR2 SYGVNS. The CDR3 has 16 amino acids. CDR3 sequence (DNA): TGTGCCAGCAGTGACCGGACAGGCTTAAACACCGGGGAGCTGTTTTTT. This gives the protein CASSDRTGLNTGELFF.

The V and J genes are TRBV6-5 and TRBJ1-1, with TRBD1 as a possible D gene (6 bases). The length of the CDR3 is 14 residues. V lost 7 bases and J lost 7, with 19 bases in between. Germline lookup yields CDR1 MNHEY and CDR2 SVGAGI. The CDR3 DNA reads TGTGCCAGCAAATTTAGGGGGGGTGTCAGTGAAGCTTTCTTT. It translates to CASKFRGGVSEAFF.

The chain combines TRBV29-1 with TRBJ1-2; 9 nucleotides align to TRBD1. This CDR3 has 13 residues. The V and J ends lost 8 bases and 6 bases, in that order; junction bases with no gene match: 10. Germline V gives CDR1 SQVTM, CDR2 ANQGSEA. The DNA for the CDR3 is TGCAGCACCTACACAGGGGGCGGGCATGGCTACACCTTC. Translation gives CSTYTGGGHGYTF. Supplemented by reference TRBV29-1 and TRBJ1-2, the full variable domain reads SAVISQKPSRDICQRGTSLTIQCQVDSQVTMMFWYRQQPGQSLTLIATANQGSEATYESGFVIDKFPISRPNLTFSTLTVSNMSPEDSSIYLCSTYTGGGHGYTFGSGTRLTVV.

CDR3 bases: TGCGCCAGCAGCCCCCGGGACAGGGACACAGATACGCAGTATTTT. This codes for CASSPRDRDTDTQYF. The J gene is TRBJ2-3, the V gene TRBV5-1, with 9 bases lining up with TRBD1. V trimming: 4 bases; J trimming: 2 bases; junction bases outside the gene matches: 5. CDR3 length: 15 residues. Germline values: CDR1 SGHRS, CDR2 YFSETQ.

This clone appeared a few times. The chain joins TRBV5-1 to TRBJ2-7, with D possibly being TRBD1 (8 bases). This CDR3 contains 14 residues. The V gene's germline CDR1 is SGHRS and CDR2 YFSETQ. V was pared by 0 bases and J by 4 bases, with 11 bases between. CDR3 nucleotides: TGCGCCAGCAGCTTGGACAGGGGGGGATACGAGCAGTACTTC. Its protein is CASSLDRGGYEQYF. Full variable domain (outside the CDR3, taken from reference TRBV5-1 and TRBJ2-7): KAGVTQTPRYLIKTRGQQVTLSCSPISGHRSVSWYQQTPGQGLQFLFEYFSETQRNKGNFPGRFSGRQFSNSRSEMNVSTLELGDSALYLCASSLDRGGYEQYFGPGTRLTVT.

The rearrangement joins TRBV5-6 to TRBJ2-7; perhaps TRBD1 as D (6 bases). Germline V CDR1 and CDR2: SGHDT, YYEEEE. V lost 3 bases, J lost 0 bases, and 10 bases lay in between. The CDR3 loop spans 14 amino acids. The CDR3 DNA reads as TGTGCCAGCAGCTCCCGACAGGTCTCCTACGAGCAGTACTTC. Translation: CASSSRQVSYEQYF.

This clone has a handful of counts. The rearrangement joins TRBV5-1 to TRBJ2-3; D is undetermined. CDR3 size: 11 residues. Germline CDR1 reads SGHRS; CDR2 reads YFSETQ. Between the trimmed V and J ends, which lost 4 bases and 2 bases, there was a span of 2 bases. As DNA, the CDR3 is TGCGCCAGCAGCCTCACAGATACGCAGTATTTT. This codes for CASSLTDTQYF.

This clone has more than one count but fewer than ten. This chain connects TRBV9 to TRBJ2-2; possibly TRBD1 for D (6 bases). V dropped 4 bases and J dropped 7 bases, with 17 bases sitting between them. The CDR3 has 15 amino acids. Germline V gene data show CDR1 as SGDLS and CDR2 as YYNGEE. CDR3 nucleotide sequence: TGTGCCAGCAGCCCTACCGGACAGCAAGTCGGGGAGCTGTTTTTT. Protein: CASSPTGQQVGELFF.

V is TRBV5-6 and J is TRBJ1-5; 12 nucleotides align to TRBD1. CDR3 length: 15 amino acids. Per germline, CDR1 SGHDT and CDR2 YYEEEE. Unmatched junction bases numbered 10, after V lost 0 bases and J lost 15 bases. In nucleotides, the CDR3 is TGTGCCAGCAGCTTGGGACCGGGACAGGGGGCCTATACGCATTTT. Translating it yields CASSLGPGQGAYTHF.